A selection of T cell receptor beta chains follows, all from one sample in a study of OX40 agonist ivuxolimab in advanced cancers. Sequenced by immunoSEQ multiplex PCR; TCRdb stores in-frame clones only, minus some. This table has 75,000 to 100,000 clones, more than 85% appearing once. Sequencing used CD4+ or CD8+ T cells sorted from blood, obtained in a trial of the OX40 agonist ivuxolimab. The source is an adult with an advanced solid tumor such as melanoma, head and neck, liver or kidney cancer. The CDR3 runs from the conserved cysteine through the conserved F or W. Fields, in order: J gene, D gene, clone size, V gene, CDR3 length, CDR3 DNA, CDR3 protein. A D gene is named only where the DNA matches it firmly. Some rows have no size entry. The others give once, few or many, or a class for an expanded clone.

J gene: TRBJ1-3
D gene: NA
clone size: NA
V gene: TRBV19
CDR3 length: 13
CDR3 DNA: TGTGCCAGTAGTATCGTCTCTGGAAACACCATATATTTT
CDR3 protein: CASSIVSGNTIYF

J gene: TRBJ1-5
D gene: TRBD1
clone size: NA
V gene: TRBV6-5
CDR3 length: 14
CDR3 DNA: TGTGCCAGCAGTACAGGGGGCCTGAGTCAGCCCCAGCATTTT
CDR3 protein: CASSTGGLSQPQHF

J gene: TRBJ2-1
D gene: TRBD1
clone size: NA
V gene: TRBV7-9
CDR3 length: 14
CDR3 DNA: TGTGCCGTAACCGACAGGGCCTCCTACAATGAGCAGTTCTTC
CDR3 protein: CAVTDRASYNEQFF

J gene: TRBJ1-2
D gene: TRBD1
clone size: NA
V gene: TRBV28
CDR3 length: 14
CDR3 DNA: TGTGCCAGCAGGGGCCAGGGGGTGAGGCATGGCTACACCTTC
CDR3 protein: CASRGQGVRHGYTF

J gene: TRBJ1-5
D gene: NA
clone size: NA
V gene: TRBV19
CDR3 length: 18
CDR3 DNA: TGTGCCAGTAGTATAGATGGCAGGCACCCCTCCAGGGATCAGCCCCAGCATTTT
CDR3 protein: CASSIDGRHPSRDQPQHF

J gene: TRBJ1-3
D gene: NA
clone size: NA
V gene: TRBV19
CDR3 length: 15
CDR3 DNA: TGTGCCAGTAGGGGGTCGGGGGCGCGTGGAAACACCATATATTTT
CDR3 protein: CASRGSGARGNTIYF

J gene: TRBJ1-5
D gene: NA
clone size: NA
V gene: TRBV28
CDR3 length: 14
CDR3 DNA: TGTGCCAGCAGTGTGCCCCAGGGGCCTCAGCCCCAGCATTTT
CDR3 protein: CASSVPQGPQPQHF

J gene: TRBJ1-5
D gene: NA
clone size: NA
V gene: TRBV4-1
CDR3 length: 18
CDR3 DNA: TGCGCCAGCAGCCAAGACCCTTCGGGGGAGAAGAGCAATCAGCCCCAGCATTTT
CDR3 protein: CASSQDPSGEKSNQPQHF

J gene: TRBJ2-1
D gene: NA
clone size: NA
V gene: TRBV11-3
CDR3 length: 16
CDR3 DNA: TGTGCCAGCAGTCTTCTGTTCGACCCTCCTTACAATGAGCAGTTCTTC
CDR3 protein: CASSLLFDPPYNEQFF

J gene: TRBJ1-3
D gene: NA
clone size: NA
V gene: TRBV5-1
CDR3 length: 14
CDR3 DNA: TGCGCCAGCAGTTCCCCCGACTCTGGAAACACCATATATTTT
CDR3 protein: CASSSPDSGNTIYF

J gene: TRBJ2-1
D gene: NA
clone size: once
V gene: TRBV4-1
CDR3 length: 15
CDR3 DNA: TGCGCCAGCAGTCAAGGGGGGGGCCGGGGGAATGAGCAGTTCTTC
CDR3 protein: CASSQGGGRGNEQFF

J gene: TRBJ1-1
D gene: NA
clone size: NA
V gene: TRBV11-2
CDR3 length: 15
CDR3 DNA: TGTGCCAGCAGCTTAGTCGGGGGTGCGGGCACTGAAGCTTTCTTT
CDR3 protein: CASSLVGGAGTEAFF

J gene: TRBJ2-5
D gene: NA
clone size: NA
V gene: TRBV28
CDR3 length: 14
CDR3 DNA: TGTGCCAGCAGTTTGTCAGTCGGGTTGGAGACCCAGTACTTC
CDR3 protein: CASSLSVGLETQYF

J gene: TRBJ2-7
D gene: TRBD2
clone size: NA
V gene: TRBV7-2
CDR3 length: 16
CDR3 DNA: TGTGCCAGCAGCGAACAACCAGCGGGAGTGGGCCACGAGCAGTACTTC
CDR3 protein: CASSEQPAGVGHEQYF

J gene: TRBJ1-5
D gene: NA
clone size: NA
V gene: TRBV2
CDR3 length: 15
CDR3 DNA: TGTGCCAGCAGCCGGAGGGAGGGGGGAGATCAGCCCCAGCATTTT
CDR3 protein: CASSRREGGDQPQHF

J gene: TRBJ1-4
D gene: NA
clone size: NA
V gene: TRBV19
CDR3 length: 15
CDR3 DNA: TGTGCCAGTAGTCGTTCCGGGGTCTCTAATGAAAAACTGTTTTTT
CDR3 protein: CASSRSGVSNEKLFF

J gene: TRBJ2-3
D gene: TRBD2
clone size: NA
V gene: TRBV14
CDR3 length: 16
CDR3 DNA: TGTGCCAGCAGCCGACTAGCGGGATCTATCACAGATACGCAGTATTTT
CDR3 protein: CASSRLAGSITDTQYF

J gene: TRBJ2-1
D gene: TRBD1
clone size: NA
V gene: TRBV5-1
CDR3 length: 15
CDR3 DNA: TGCGCCAGCAGATGGGGGACAGGGGAAGCCAATGAGCAGTTCTTC
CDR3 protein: CASRWGTGEANEQFF

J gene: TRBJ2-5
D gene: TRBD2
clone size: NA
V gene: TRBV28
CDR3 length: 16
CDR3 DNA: TGTGCCAGCACCATCACGAGACTAGCGGGAGGGGAGACCCAGTACTTC
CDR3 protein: CASTITRLAGGETQYF

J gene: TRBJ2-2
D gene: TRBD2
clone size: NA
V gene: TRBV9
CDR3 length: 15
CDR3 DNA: TGTGCCAGCAGCAGGGGACTAGCGAACACCGGGGAGCTGTTTTTT
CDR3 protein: CASSRGLANTGELFF

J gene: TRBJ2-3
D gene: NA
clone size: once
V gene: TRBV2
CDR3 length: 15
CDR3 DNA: TGTGCCAGCAGTGAAACTTCCGCTAGCACAGATACGCAGTATTTT
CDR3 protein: CASSETSASTDTQYF

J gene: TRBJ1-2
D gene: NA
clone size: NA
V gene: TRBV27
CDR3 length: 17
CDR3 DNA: TGTGCCAGCAGTTCCTTCCTGAGACAGAGGGGTGGTTTTGGCTACACCTTC
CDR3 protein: CASSSFLRQRGGFGYTF

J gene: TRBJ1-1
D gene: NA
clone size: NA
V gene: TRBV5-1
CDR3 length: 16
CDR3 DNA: TGCGCCAGCATTGGCCCAGGGCCCACGCGAGGCACTGAAGCTTTCTTT
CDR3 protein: CASIGPGPTRGTEAFF

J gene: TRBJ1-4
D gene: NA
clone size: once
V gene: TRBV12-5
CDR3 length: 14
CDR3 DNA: TGTGCTAGTGGGACAGATTCAACTAATGAAAAACTGTTTTTT
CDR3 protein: CASGTDSTNEKLFF

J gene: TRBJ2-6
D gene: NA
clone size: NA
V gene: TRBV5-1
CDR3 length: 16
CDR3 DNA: TGCGCCAGCAGCTTGGACGGAAGCTCTGGGGCCAACGTCCTGACTTTC
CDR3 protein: CASSLDGSSGANVLTF

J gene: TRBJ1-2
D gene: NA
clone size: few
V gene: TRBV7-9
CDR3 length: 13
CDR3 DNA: TGTGCCAGCAGCGTTAGTGGTGGCGGAGGCTACACCTTC
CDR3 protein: CASSVSGGGGYTF

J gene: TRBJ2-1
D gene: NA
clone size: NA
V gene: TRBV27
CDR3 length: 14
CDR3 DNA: TGTGCCAGCAGTTTATGGGGCAGCAACAATGAGCAGTTCTTC
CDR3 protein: CASSLWGSNNEQFF

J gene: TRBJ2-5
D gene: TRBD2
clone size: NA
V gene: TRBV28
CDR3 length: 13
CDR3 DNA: TGTGCCAGCAGAAACGGGGGGGAGGAGACCCAGTACTTC
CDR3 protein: CASRNGGEETQYF

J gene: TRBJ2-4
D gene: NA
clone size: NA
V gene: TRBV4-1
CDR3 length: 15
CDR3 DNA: TGCGCCAGCAGCCAAGATACCAGAACCAAAAACATTCAGTACTTC
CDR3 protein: CASSQDTRTKNIQYF

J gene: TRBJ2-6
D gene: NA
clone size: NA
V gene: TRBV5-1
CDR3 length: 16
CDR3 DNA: TGCGCCAGCAGCCACACAGGGAGCTCTGGGGCCAACGTCCTGACTTTC
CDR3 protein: CASSHTGSSGANVLTF

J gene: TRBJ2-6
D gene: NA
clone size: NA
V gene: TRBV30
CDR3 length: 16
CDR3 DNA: TGTGCCTGGAGTACACCCCGGTACTCTGGGGCCAACGTCCTGACTTTC
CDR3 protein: CAWSTPRYSGANVLTF

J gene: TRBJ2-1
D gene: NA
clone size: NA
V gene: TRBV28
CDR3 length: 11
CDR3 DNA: TGTGCCAGCAGCACACACCCAGAGCAGTTCTTC
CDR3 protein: CASSTHPEQFF

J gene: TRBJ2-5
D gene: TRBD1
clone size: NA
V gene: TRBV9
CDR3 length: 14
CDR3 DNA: TGTGCCAGCAGCGGGGACAGGGGTCAAGAGACCCAGTACTTC
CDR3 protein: CASSGDRGQETQYF

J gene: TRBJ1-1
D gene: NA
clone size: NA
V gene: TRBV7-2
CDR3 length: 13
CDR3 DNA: TGTGCCAGCAGCGCGGGACGGGACACTGAAGCTTTCTTT
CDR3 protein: CASSAGRDTEAFF

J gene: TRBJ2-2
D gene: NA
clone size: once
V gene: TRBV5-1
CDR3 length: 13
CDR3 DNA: TGCGCCAGCAGCTTGACTAGCACCGGGGAGCTGTTTTTT
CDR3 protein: CASSLTSTGELFF

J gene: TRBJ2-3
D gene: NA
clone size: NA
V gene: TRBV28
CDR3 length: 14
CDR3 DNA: TGTGCCAGCAGTCTCATGGGAGGTACAGATACGCAGTATTTT
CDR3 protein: CASSLMGGTDTQYF

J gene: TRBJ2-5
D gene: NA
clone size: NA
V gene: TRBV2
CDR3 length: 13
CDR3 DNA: TGTGCCAGCAGCGGTCCAGGGGGGGAGACCCAGTACTTC
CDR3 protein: CASSGPGGETQYF

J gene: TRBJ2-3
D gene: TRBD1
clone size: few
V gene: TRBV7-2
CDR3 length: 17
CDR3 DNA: TGTGCCAGCAGCTTAATATCCCAGGGGGCTGTTAAAGATACGCAGTATTTT
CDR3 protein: CASSLISQGAVKDTQYF

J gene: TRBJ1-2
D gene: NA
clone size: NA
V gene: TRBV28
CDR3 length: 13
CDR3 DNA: TGTGCCAGCACCATACGGGGGGCGGGTGGCTACACCTTC
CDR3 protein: CASTIRGAGGYTF

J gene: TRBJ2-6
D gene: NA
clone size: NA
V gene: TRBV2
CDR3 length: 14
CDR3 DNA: TGTGCCACCTGGGGGATCTCTGGGGCCAACGTCCTGACTTTC
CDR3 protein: CATWGISGANVLTF

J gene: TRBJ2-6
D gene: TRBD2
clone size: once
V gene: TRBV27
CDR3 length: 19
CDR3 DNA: TGTGCCAGCAGTTTACGGGGAGCGGGAGGGCCTTCTGGGGCCAACGTCCTGACTTTC
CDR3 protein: CASSLRGAGGPSGANVLTF

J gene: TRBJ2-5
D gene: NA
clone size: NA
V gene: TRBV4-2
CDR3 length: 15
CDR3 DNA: TGTGCCAGCAGCCAAGTGTCAACGGGCCAAGAGACCCAGTACTTC
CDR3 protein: CASSQVSTGQETQYF

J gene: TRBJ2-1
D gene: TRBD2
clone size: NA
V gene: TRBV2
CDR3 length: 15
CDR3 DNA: TGTGCCAGCCTCCATTCTAGCGGGAGAGGCAATGAGCAGTTCTTC
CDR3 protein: CASLHSSGRGNEQFF

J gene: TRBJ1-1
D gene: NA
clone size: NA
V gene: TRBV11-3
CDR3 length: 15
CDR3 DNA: TGTGCCAGCAGCTTACAGGTTTGGTCAGCTAGAGGGGCTTTCTTT
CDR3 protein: CASSLQVWSARGAFF

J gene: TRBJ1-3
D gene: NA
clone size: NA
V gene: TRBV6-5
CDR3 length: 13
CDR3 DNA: TGTGCCAGCAGTACAGGGCTTGGAAACACCATATATTTT
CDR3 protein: CASSTGLGNTIYF

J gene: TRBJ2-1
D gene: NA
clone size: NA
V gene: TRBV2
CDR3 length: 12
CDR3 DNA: TGTGCCAGCAGTGCCCAAAACAATGAGCAGTTCTTC
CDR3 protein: CASSAQNNEQFF